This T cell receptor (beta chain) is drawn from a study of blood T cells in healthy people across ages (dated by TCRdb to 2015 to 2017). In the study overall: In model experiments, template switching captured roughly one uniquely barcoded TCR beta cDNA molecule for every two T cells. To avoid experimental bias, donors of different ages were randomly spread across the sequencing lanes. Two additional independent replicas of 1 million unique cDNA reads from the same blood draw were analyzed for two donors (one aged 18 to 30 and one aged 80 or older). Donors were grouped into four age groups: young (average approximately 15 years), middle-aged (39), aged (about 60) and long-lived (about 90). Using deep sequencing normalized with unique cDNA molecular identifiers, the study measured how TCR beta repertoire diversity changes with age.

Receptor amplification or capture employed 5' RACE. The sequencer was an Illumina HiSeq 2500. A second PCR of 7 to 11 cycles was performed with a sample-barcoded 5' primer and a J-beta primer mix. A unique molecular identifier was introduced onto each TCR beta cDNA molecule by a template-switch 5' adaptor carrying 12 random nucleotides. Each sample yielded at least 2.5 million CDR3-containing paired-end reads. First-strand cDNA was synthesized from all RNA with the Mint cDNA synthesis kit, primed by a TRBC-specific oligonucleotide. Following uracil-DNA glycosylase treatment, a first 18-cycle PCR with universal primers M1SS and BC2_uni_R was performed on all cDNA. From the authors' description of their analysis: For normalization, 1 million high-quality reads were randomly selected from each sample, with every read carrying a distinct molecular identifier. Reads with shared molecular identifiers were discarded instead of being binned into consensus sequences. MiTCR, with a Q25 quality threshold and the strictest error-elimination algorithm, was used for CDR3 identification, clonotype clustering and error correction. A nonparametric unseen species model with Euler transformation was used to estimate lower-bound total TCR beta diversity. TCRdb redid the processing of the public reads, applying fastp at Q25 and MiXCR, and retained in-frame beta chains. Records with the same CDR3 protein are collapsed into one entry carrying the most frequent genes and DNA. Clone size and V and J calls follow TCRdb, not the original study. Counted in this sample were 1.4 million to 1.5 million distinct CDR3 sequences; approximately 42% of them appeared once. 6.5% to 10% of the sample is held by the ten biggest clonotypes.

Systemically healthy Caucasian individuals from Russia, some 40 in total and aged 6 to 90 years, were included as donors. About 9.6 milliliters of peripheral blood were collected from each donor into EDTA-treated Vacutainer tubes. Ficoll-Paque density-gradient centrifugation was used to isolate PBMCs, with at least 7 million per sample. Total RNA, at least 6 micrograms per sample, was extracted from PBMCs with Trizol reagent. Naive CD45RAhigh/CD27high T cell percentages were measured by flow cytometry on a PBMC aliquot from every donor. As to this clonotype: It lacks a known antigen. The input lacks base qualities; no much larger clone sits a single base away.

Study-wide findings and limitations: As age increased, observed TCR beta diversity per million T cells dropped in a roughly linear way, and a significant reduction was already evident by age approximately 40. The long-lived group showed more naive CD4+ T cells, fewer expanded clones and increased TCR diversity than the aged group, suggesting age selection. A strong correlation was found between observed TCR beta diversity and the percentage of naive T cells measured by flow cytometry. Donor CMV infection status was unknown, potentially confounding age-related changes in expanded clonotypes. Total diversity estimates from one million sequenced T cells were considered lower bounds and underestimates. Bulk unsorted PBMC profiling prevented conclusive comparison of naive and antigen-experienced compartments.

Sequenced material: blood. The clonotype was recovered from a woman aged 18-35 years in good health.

The encoded CDR3 is CASSGASPVVDTQYF. The DNA sequence is as follows: TGTGCCAGCAGTGGAGCCAGTCCCGTGGTGGATACGCAGTATTTT. Recombination linked TRBV2 to TRBJ2-3; no confident D gene assignment can be made. Reading from cysteine to phenylalanine, the CDR3 counts 15 amino acids. The CDR3 DNA has 45 bases and is translated from base 1. The germline V gene yields SNHLY for CDR1 and FYNNEI for CDR2. The junction shows trimming of 4 bases on V and 6 bases on J, plus 17 bases between the germline ends.